The next 7 T cell receptor beta chains were all read from a single sample in a study of CD8 T cells in Susac syndrome. Random-hexamer reverse transcription was applied to roughly 0.5 to 1 ug RNA. TCRdb recomputed calls from the immunoSEQ multiplex PCR reads with MiXCR, one row per CDR3 protein. Found here are 75,000 to 100,000 distinct CDR3 sequences, 90% to 95% of them singletons; the top ten hold under 1%. The source material was CD8+ T cells from PBMCs. The source of these receptors is a human donor with Susac syndrome.

The chain employs TRBV5-4 and TRBJ2-1, with 10 bases lining up with TRBD2. V was clipped by 2 bases and J by 7 bases; unmatched bases: 6. Germline V gene sequence: CDR1 SGHNT, CDR2 YYREEE (reference sequence). The length of the CDR3 is 15 residues. The CDR3 DNA follows: TGTGCCAGCAGCTTCCCAGCGGGAGGGCCGAATGAGCAGTTCTTC. Its translation: CASSFPAGGPNEQFF.

The rearrangement uses TRBV27 and TRBJ1-5; D perhaps matches TRBD1 (5 bases). V lost 3 bases, J lost 0 bases, and 9 bases lay in between. The germline V gene encodes CDR1 MNHEY and CDR2 SMNVEV (reference sequence). The CDR3 consists of 15 residues. The CDR3 DNA reads TGTGCCAGCAGTTTGTGGGGGGATAGCAATCAGCCCCAGCATTTT. Translated: CASSLWGDSNQPQHF.

The chain employs TRBV27 and TRBJ2-4; D unclear. Deletions cut 4 bases from V and 0 bases from J, with 13 bases between. This CDR3 has 16 residues. Germline loops: CDR1 MNHEY, CDR2 SMNVEV (reference sequence). The CDR3: CASSSLWGEAKNIQYF. Here the CDR3 DNA reads TGTGCCAGCAGTTCCCTGTGGGGTGAAGCCAAAAACATTCAGTACTTC.

The chain links TRBV20-1 to TRBJ2-7; possible D gene TRBD1, 5 bases. Trimming took off 3 bases at V and 0 bases at J, with 12 bases between the two ends. Germline V gene sequence: CDR1 DFQATT, CDR2 SNEGSKA (reference sequence). This CDR3 is 14 amino acids long. The DNA of the CDR3 is TGCAGTGCTAGGGGCAGGGCCAGCTCCTACGAGCAGTACTTC. Translated: CSARGRASSYEQYF.

The genes are TRBV7-2 and TRBJ2-7, with 8 bases identical to TRBD1. This CDR3 has 15 amino acids. Unmatched junction bases numbered 6, after V lost 5 bases and J lost 0 bases. Germline assignment: CDR1 SGHTA and CDR2 FQGNSA. CDR3 nucleotide sequence: TGTGCCAGCAGCCCCTCCGGGACAGGCTCCTACGAGCAGTACTTC. This sequence encodes CASSPSGTGSYEQYF.

CDR3 nucleotide sequence: TGTGCCACCAGCAGAGAGGGGGGCTACGAGCAGTACTTC. This sequence encodes CATSREGGYEQYF. This rearrangement joins TRBV15 to TRBJ2-7; possible D gene TRBD2, 6 bases. The germline V and J ends were trimmed by 0 bases and 3 bases, with 6 bases remaining between them. The length of the CDR3 is 13 residues. CDR1 is LNHNV, CDR2 YYDKDF, per germline (reference sequence).

This chain connects TRBV12-3 or TRBV12-4 to TRBJ2-3, with D perhaps being TRBD1 or TRBD2 (5 bases each). The CDR3 has 13 amino acids. V shed 5 bases and J shed 6 bases, with 12 bases lying between them. CDR3: CASSPSGTDTQYF. The CDR3 DNA follows: TGTGCCAGCAGTCCATCCGGGACGGATACGCAGTATTTT.